This T cell receptor beta chain was recorded in a study of blood T cell repertoires in COVID-19. Study context: Sites across the United States, Italy and Spain contributed samples from acute and convalescent COVID-19. PBMCs, B-cell-depleted T cells, or T cells provided the cDNA or gDNA that made up the material.

In the authors' workflow: Cell counts per sample came from amplifying reference gene primers. Clones were sequenced by immunoSEQ multiplex PCR, and TCRdb holds only the in-frame ones, with some missing. That table is the source of V, J and clone size, and D and trimming were worked out from the DNA. This sample has over 70,000 clones, with roughly three quarters found just once. Seattle patients were enrolled while actively infected and followed longitudinally. The sequencing sample was made of peripheral blood. This TCR came from a man between 65 and 85 years old with COVID-19, enrolled during active disease.

The CDR3 spells CASRHPDRSSGYTF. The CDR3 nucleotides are TGCGCCAGCAGACACCCTGACAGGTCTAGCGGCTACACCTTC. The chain carries TRBV5-1 and TRBJ1-2, with TRBD1 as a possible D gene (6 bases). With 5 bases removed from V and 8 bases from J, the gap between germline ends came to 19 bases. CDR3 length: 14 amino acids. Germline V gene sequence: CDR1 SGHRS, CDR2 YFSETQ.